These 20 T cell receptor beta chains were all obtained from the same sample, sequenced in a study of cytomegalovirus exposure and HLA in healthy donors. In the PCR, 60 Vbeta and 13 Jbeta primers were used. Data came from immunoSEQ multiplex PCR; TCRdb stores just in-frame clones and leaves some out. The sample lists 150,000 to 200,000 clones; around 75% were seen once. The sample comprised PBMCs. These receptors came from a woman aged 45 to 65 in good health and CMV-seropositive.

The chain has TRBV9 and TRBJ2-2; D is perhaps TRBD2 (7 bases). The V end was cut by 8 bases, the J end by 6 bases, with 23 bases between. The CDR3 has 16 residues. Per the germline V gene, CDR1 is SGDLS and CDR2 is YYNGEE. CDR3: CASTRGAGSFPGELFF. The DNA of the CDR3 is TGTGCCAGTACTCGGGGGGCAGGGAGTTTCCCCGGGGAGCTGTTTTTT.

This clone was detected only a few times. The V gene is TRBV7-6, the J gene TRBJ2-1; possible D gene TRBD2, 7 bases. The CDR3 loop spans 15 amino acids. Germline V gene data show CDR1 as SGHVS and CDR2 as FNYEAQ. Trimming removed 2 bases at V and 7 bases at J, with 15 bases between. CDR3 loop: CASSLRGGVGNEQFF. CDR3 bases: TGTGCCAGCAGCTTAAGGGGGGGGGTAGGGAATGAGCAGTTCTTC.

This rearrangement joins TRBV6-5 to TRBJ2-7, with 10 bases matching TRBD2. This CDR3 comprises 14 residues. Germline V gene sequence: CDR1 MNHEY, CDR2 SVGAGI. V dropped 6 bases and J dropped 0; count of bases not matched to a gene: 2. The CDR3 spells CASRASGGSYEQYF. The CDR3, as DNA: TGTGCCAGCAGGGCTAGCGGGGGCTCCTACGAGCAGTACTTC.

CDR3 region: CASSESYGNTEAFF. CDR3 DNA: TGCGCCAGCAGTGAGTCGTACGGGAACACTGAAGCTTTCTTT. The genes are TRBV10-1 and TRBJ1-1; D remains unclear. This CDR3 is 14 amino acids long. Germline loops: CDR1 WNHNN, CDR2 SYGVQD (reference sequence). Deletions cut 0 bases from V and 1 base from J, with 6 bases between.

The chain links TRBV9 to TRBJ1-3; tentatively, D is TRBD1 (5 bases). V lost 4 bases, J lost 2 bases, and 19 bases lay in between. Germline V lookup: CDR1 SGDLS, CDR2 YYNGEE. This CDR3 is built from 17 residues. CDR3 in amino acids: CASSYLPGLQTGNTIYF. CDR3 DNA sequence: TGTGCCAGCAGCTATCTCCCGGGACTCCAGACTGGAAACACCATATATTTT.

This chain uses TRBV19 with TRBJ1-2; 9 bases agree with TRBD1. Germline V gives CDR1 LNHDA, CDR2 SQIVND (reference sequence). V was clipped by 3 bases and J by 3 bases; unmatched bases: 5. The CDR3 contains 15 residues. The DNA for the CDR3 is TGTGCCAGTAGTATTTGGGACAGGGAAGACTATGGCTACACCTTC. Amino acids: CASSIWDREDYGYTF. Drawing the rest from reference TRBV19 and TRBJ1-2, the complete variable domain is DGGITQSPKYLFRKEGQNVTLSCEQNLNHDAMYWYRQDPGQGLRLIYYSQIVNDFQKGDIAEGYSVSREKKESFPLTVTSAQKNPTAFYLCASSIWDREDYGYTFGSGTRLTVV.

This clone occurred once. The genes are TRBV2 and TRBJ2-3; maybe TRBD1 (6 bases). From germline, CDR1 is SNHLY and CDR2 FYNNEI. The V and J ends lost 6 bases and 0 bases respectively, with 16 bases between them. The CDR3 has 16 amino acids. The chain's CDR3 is CASRDSLRASTDTQYF. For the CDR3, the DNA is TGTGCCAGCAGGGACAGTTTGCGGGCTAGCACAGATACGCAGTATTTT.

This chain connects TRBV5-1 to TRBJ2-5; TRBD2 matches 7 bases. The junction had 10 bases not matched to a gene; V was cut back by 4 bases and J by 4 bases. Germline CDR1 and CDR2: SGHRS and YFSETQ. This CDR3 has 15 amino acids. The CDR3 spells CASSGAGTTGETQYF. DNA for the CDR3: TGCGCCAGCAGCGGGGCCGGGACTACAGGAGAGACCCAGTACTTC.

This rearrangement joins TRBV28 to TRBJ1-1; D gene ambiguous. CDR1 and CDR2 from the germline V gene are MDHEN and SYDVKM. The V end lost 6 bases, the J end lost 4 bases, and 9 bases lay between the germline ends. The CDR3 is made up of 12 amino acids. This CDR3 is CASRPQITEAFF. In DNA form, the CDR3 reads TGTGCCAGCAGACCACAGATCACTGAAGCTTTCTTT.

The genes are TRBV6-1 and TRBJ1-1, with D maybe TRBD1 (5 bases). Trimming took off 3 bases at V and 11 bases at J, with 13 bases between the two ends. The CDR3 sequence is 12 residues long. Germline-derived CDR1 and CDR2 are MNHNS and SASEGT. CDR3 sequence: CASSEGRRGAFF. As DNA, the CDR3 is TGTGCCAGCAGTGAGGGTCGCCGGGGGGCTTTCTTT.

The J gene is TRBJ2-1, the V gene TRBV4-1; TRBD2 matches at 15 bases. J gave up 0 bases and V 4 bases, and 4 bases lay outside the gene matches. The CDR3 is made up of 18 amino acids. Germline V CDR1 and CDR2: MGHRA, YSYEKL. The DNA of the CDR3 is TGCGCCAGCAGCCGGACTAGCGGGGGGGGAGGCTCCTACAATGAGCAGTTCTTC. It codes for CASSRTSGGGGSYNEQFF.

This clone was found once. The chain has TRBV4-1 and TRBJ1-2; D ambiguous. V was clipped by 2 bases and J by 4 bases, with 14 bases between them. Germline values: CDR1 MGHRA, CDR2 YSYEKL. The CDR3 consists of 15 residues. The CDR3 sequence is CASSQSAGLTYGYTF. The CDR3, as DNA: TGCGCCAGCAGCCAATCTGCAGGATTAACCTATGGCTACACCTTC.

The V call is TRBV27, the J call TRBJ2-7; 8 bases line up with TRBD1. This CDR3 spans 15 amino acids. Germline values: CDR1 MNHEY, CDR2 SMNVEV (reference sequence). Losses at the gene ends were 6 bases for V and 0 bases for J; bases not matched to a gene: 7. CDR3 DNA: TGTGCCAGCAGCGGCTTAGGGACAGGCTCCTACGAGCAGTACTTC. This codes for CASSGLGTGSYEQYF.

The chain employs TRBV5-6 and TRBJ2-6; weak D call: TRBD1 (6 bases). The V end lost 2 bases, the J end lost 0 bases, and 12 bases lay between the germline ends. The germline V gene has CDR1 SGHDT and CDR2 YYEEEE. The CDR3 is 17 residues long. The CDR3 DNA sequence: TGTGCCAGCAGCTTATGGCAGGGGACCTCTGGGGCCAACGTCCTGACTTTC. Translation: CASSLWQGTSGANVLTF.

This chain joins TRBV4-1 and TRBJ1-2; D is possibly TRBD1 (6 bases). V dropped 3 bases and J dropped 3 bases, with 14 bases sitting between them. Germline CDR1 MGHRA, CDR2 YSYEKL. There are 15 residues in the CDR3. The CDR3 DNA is TGCGCCAGCAGCCAGGACAGCGGAACCTACTATGGCTACACCTTC. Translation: CASSQDSGTYYGYTF.

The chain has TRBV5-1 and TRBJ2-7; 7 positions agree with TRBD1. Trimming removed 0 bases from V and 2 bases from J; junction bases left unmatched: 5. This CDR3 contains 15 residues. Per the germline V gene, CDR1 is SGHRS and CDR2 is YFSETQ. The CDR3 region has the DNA TGCGCCAGCAGCTTGGACAGGGGTTCGACCTACGAGCAGTACTTC. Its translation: CASSLDRGSTYEQYF.

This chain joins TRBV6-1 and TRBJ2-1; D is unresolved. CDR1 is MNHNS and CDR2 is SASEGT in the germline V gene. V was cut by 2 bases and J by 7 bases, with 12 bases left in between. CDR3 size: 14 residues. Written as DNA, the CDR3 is TGTGCCAGCAGTGAATCGGGTCTAATAAATGAGCAGTTCTTC. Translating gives CASSESGLINEQFF.

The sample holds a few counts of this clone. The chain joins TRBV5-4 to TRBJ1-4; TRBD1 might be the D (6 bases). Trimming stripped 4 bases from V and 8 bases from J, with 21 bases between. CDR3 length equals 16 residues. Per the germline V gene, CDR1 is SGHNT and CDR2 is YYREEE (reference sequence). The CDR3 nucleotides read TGTGCCAGCAGCAGAGGGGGGGGCGCACGGAGAGAAAAACTGTTTTTT. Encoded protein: CASSRGGGARREKLFF.

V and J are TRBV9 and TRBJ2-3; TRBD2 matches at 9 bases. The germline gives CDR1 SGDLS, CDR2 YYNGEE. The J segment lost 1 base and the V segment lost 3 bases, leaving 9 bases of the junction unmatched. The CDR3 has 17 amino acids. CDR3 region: CASSAGSGGPRTDTQYF. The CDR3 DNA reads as TGTGCCAGCAGCGCGGGGAGCGGGGGGCCGCGCACAGATACGCAGTATTTT.

The CDR3 DNA follows: TGTGCCAGCAGCCCTCCGACAGTGTCCTATGGCTACACCTTC. Its protein is CASSPPTVSYGYTF. The genes are TRBV11-2 and TRBJ1-2, with TRBD1 as a possible D gene (5 bases). The germline V gene encodes CDR1 SGHAT and CDR2 FQNNGV. The CDR3 is made up of 14 amino acids. The V and J ends lost 5 bases and 4 bases respectively, with 14 bases between them.